At least ten counts were recorded for the clone carrying this TCR beta chain. After removal of 9 bases from V and 4 bases from J, the junction contained 17 bases not matched to a gene. The germline V gene encodes CDR1 SNHLY and CDR2 FYNNEI. The CDR3 sequence is 17 residues long. This entry is derived from a study of regulatory T cells in long-lasting Graves disease. Time point denoted: newly diagnosed GD, antithyroid drugs for less than 3 months. Preparation of the TCR library used RNA extracted from PBMCs. With iRepertoire HTBI primers and Arm-PCR of CDR3 regions, TCR beta libraries were built. TCRdb reprocessed the multiplex PCR reads via MiXCR and lists one record per CDR3 protein. The sample has over 450,000 distinct CDR3 sequences, around 12% seen once. These data were also filed under a second study, of T cells in Graves' hyperthyroidism and ophthalmopathy. As that study records: Graves' hyperthyroidism was deemed stable absent ophthalmopathy progression within 18 months. Ophthalmopathy was separated from stable hyperthyroidism by a 13 V-J model.

This rearrangement joins TRBV2 to TRBJ2-1, with 8 bases identical to TRBD2. The clonotype was recovered from a woman in her thirties with Graves disease. This specimen consisted of peripheral blood mononuclear cells (PBMCs), obtained at new diagnosis, from a patient treated with antithyroid drugs. The CDR3 DNA reads TGTGCCAGAACACTAGCGGCCGCACCCCATTTATACAATGAGCAGTTCTTC. It yields the protein CARTLAAAPHLYNEQFF.